The 30 T cell receptor beta chains given below trace back to one sample, sequenced in a study of persistence of HIV-infected CD4 T cells. Their cognate antigens are unknown. Overlapping HIV-1 Gag 15-mer peptides at around 0.91 ug per peptide per mL were used. Memory cells lacking CD40L and CD69 with high CD45RO were sorted. The immunoSEQ assay was version 4, run in survey mode. Profiled with immunoSEQ multiplex PCR; TCRdb holds only in-frame clones, not every one. The sample shows 50,000 to 65,000 clones, 70% to 75% of them seen only once. The specimen comprised CD4+ T cells sorted from PBMCs after approximately 19-hour stimulation, sampled from a patient who received antiretroviral therapy. The receptors shown here come from an adult man with HIV who was CMV-seropositive.

J is TRBJ1-1 and V is TRBV18; no definite D call. This CDR3 comprises 12 residues. The V and J ends lost 4 bases and 4 bases respectively, with 7 bases between them. CDR1 is KGHSH, CDR2 LQKENI, per germline. Here the CDR3 reads CASSRGTTEAFF. The CDR3 nucleotides are TGTGCCAGCTCACGGGGTACCACTGAAGCTTTCTTT.

J is TRBJ1-3 and V is TRBV15; no reliable D call. This CDR3 has 19 amino acids. V lost 0 bases to trimming and J lost 0 bases, with 18 bases between them. Per germline, CDR1 LNHNV and CDR2 YYDKDF (reference sequence). The CDR3 region is CATSRDLMGAVVSGNTIYF. The CDR3 DNA reads TGTGCCACCAGCAGAGATCTTATGGGAGCCGTGGTCTCTGGAAACACCATATATTTT.

This chain joins TRBV14 and TRBJ1-6; D is undetermined. V was clipped by 1 base and J by 8 bases, with 6 bases between them. The CDR3 spans 13 residues. Germline V gives CDR1 SGHDN, CDR2 FVKESK. As DNA, the CDR3 is TGTGCCAGCAGCCAAGTAAGGGATTCACCCCTCCACTTT. Amino acids: CASSQVRDSPLHF.

This chain links TRBV19 with TRBJ1-6; 9 bases line up with TRBD1. The trim removed 3 bases at V and 9 bases at J, leaving 9 bases unmatched. Per the germline V gene, CDR1 is LNHDA and CDR2 is SQIVND (reference sequence). The CDR3 totals 16 residues. For the CDR3, the DNA is TGTGCCAGTAGTATGGACAGGGGCGCAGGCTCTTCACCCCTCCACTTT. Translated: CASSMDRGAGSSPLHF.

This chain connects TRBV7-8 to TRBJ2-7; 9 positions agree with TRBD1. The germline V gene has CDR1 SGHVS and CDR2 FQNEAQ. The CDR3 totals 15 residues. With V trimmed by 5 bases and J by 1 base, 6 bases remained unmatched. CDR3 in amino acids: CASSPQGAFSYEQYF. The CDR3 DNA is TGTGCCAGCAGCCCACAGGGGGCGTTTTCCTACGAGCAGTACTTC. The whole variable domain, remainder taken from reference TRBV7-8 and TRBJ2-7, is GAGVSQSPRYKVAKRGQDVALRCDPISGHVSLFWYQQALGQGPEFLTYFQNEAQLDKSGLPSDRFFAERPEGSVSTLKIQRTQQEDSAVYLCASSPQGAFSYEQYFGPGTRLTVT.

This clone was counted between two and nine times. The V gene is TRBV10-1, the J gene TRBJ2-1; 10 bases are a match to TRBD2. The length of the CDR3 is 16 residues. After removal of 0 bases from V and 7 bases from J, the junction contained 6 bases not matched to a gene. In germline, CDR1 is WNHNN, CDR2 SYGVQD (reference sequence). CDR3 loop: CASSESASGGLNEQFF. The CDR3 nucleotides are TGCGCCAGCAGTGAGTCCGCTAGCGGGGGTTTGAATGAGCAGTTCTTC.

The rearrangement uses TRBV7-2 and TRBJ1-1; TRBD1 agrees at 9 bases. Trimming removed 2 bases from V and 5 bases from J; junction bases left unmatched: 9. The CDR3 extends over 16 amino acids. Germline-derived CDR1 and CDR2 are SGHTA and FQGNSA. This chain's CDR3 is CASSLWGQGLRTEAFF. As DNA, the CDR3 is TGTGCCAGCAGCTTATGGGGACAGGGCCTACGAACTGAAGCTTTCTTT. The full variable domain, in which reference TRBV7-2 and TRBJ1-1 provide the parts outside the CDR3, is GAGVSQSPSNKVTEKGKDVELRCDPISGHTALYWYRQSLGQGLEFLIYFQGNSAPDKSGLPSDRFSAERTGGSVSTLTIQRTQQEDSAVYLCASSLWGQGLRTEAFFGQGTRLTVV.

The chain links TRBV5-5 to TRBJ1-1, with D possibly TRBD1 on 5 matching bases. Germline CDR1 SGHKS, CDR2 YYEKEE (reference sequence). The ends were cut back, 0 bases at V and 0 bases at J, with 15 bases in the middle. This CDR3 comprises 17 residues. The CDR3 region has the DNA TGTGCCAGCAGCTTGGGGACCAGGGTTCCTATGAACACTGAAGCTTTCTTT. Translated: CASSLGTRVPMNTEAFF. Using reference TRBV5-5 and TRBJ1-1 for the parts outside the CDR3, the full variable domain is DAGVTQSPTHLIKTRGQQVTLRCSPISGHKSVSWYQQVLGQGPQFIFQYYEKEERGRGNFPDRFSARQFPNYSSELNVNALLLGDSALYLCASSLGTRVPMNTEAFFGQGTRLTVV.

The chain has TRBV7-9 and TRBJ1-2; unclear D gene. The CDR3 has 14 residues. V was clipped by 1 base and J by 1 base, with 7 bases between them. Germline V CDR1 and CDR2: SEHNR, FQNEAQ (reference sequence). Here the CDR3 DNA reads TGTGCCAGCAGCTTAGAGGGCGGTAACTATGGCTACACCTTC. It is translated as CASSLEGGNYGYTF.

V gene TRBV6-2 or TRBV6-3 combines with J gene TRBJ1-5; D not resolved. The V end was cut by 6 bases, the J end by 4 bases, with 13 bases between. CDR1 is MNHEY and CDR2 is SVGEGT in the germline V gene. CDR3 length: 14 residues. In DNA form, the CDR3 reads TGTGCCAGCAGCCCCCACGGTGGAAATCAGCCCCAGCATTTT. Amino acids: CASSPHGGNQPQHF.

J is TRBJ1-3 and V is TRBV7-2; D might be TRBD1 (5 bases). Trimming stripped 5 bases from V and 0 bases from J, with 17 bases between. Germline V gives CDR1 SGHTA, CDR2 FQGNSA. This CDR3 is 17 amino acids long. The CDR3 region is CASSRSRGGRSGNTIYF. CDR3 sequence (DNA): TGTGCCAGCAGCCGGTCCCGCGGGGGACGCTCTGGAAACACCATATATTTT.

The rearrangement joins TRBV2 to TRBJ2-2, with 11 nucleotides matching TRBD2. CDR1 and CDR2 (germline): SNHLY, FYNNEI. Trimming cost V 4 bases and J 1 base; bases outside gene matches: 8. This CDR3 contains 18 residues. The CDR3 spells CASSGRLAGIGNTGELFF. DNA for the CDR3: TGTGCCAGCAGTGGGCGACTAGCGGGGATAGGGAACACCGGGGAGCTGTTTTTT.

The DNA of the CDR3 is TGTGCCAGCAACCCCCAGGGGGCGCAAACCGGGGAGCTGTTTTTT. Its protein is CASNPQGAQTGELFF. The gene calls are TRBV6-5 and TRBJ2-2; 8 bases align to TRBD1. The trim removed 7 bases at V and 5 bases at J, leaving 9 bases unmatched. The CDR3 consists of 15 residues. Germline V lookup: CDR1 MNHEY, CDR2 SVGAGI.

The CDR3 DNA reads TGTGCCAGCAGCTCGAGGGTGAGTGGAACTGAAGCTTTCTTT. This gives the protein CASSSRVSGTEAFF. The rearrangement links TRBV11-2 to TRBJ1-1; D remains unclear. V dropped 4 bases and J dropped 5 bases, with 14 bases sitting between them. This CDR3 has 14 amino acids. Germline V CDR1 and CDR2: SGHAT, FQNNGV.

In nucleotides, the CDR3 is TGTGCCAGCAGTTACTCCCGAGGACAGGGCTACGAGCAGTACTTC. Encoded protein: CASSYSRGQGYEQYF. The chain is built from TRBV6-2 or TRBV6-3 and TRBJ2-7, with TRBD1 matching 8 bases. Germline trimming cut 0 bases from V and 3 bases from J; bases unmatched to any gene: 4. This CDR3 has 15 amino acids. Germline-derived CDR1 and CDR2 are MNHEY and SVGEGT.

The genes are TRBV5-5 and TRBJ2-7; a weak D match, TRBD1 (5 bases). Trimming cost V 3 bases and J 4 bases, with 26 bases left between them. The CDR3 has 18 residues. Germline loops: CDR1 SGHKS, CDR2 YYEKEE (reference sequence). CDR3 residues: CASSSYYGPPPGNYEQYF. DNA for the CDR3: TGTGCCAGCAGCTCATACTACGGCCCTCCACCAGGGAATTACGAGCAGTACTTC.

This clone was observed a single time. A junction end diverges from the germline sequence, so it may reflect a read error. The chain is built from TRBV18 and TRBJ2-5; 9 bases are shared with TRBD1. CDR3 length equals 14 residues. Germline loops: CDR1 KGHSH, CDR2 LQKENI. CDR3 in amino acids: CASSPSAGQGRGDF. The CDR3 DNA reads TGTGCCAGCTCACCCTCTGCGGGACAGGGCCGAGGGGACTTC.

In this sample, this clone turned up a few times. V and J are TRBV7-9 and TRBJ1-2; D unclear. Germline V lookup: CDR1 SEHNR, CDR2 FQNEAQ (reference sequence). This CDR3 region has 12 residues. The V gene lost 8 bases and the J gene lost 0 bases, with 7 bases spanning the gap. CDR3: CASGGTNYGYTF. In nucleotides, the CDR3 is TGTGCCAGCGGTGGGACTAACTATGGCTACACCTTC.

V gene TRBV18 combines with J gene TRBJ2-2, with a tentative D call TRBD2 (5 bases). Germline V gene sequence: CDR1 KGHSH, CDR2 LQKENI. The CDR3 totals 15 residues. The ends were cut back, 2 bases at V and 3 bases at J, with 10 bases in the middle. CDR3 nucleotides: TGTGCCAGCTCACCAGCAGGCGGGTACACCGGGGAGCTGTTTTTT. Protein product: CASSPAGGYTGELFF.

The chain links TRBV5-1 to TRBJ1-1; a possible D gene is TRBD1 (6 bases). V shed 0 bases and J shed 4 bases, with 13 bases lying between them. Germline assignment: CDR1 SGHRS and CDR2 YFSETQ. This CDR3 is 15 amino acids long. This CDR3 reads CASSLGQARGTEAFF. The CDR3 DNA reads TGCGCCAGCAGCTTGGGACAGGCCCGGGGCACTGAAGCTTTCTTT. The full variable domain, in which reference TRBV5-1 and TRBJ1-1 provide the parts outside the CDR3, is KAGVTQTPRYLIKTRGQQVTLSCSPISGHRSVSWYQQTPGQGLQFLFEYFSETQRNKGNFPGRFSGRQFSNSRSEMNVSTLELGDSALYLCASSLGQARGTEAFFGQGTRLTVV.

The genes are TRBV6-2 or TRBV6-3 and TRBJ2-5, with D possibly matching TRBD2 (6 bases). Germline lookup yields CDR1 MNHEY and CDR2 SVGEGT. The CDR3 contains 16 residues. The germline V and J ends were trimmed by 0 bases and 2 bases, with 13 bases remaining between them. The chain's CDR3 is CASSYSMGRGQETQYF. The CDR3 coding sequence is TGTGCCAGCAGTTACTCGATGGGCCGGGGGCAAGAGACCCAGTACTTC.

The chain uses TRBV6-5 and TRBJ2-7; 7 positions match TRBD2. The germline V gene encodes CDR1 MNHEY and CDR2 SVGAGI. The V and J ends lost 1 base and 3 bases, in that order; junction bases with no gene match: 9. This CDR3 contains 16 residues. The CDR3 DNA reads TGTGCCAGCAGTTACTTCGGAAGCGGGGTACACTACGAGCAGTACTTC. Residues: CASSYFGSGVHYEQYF.

The V and J genes are TRBV5-5 and TRBJ1-2, with D unresolved. The CDR3 covers 12 residues. Trimming cost V 0 bases and J 6 bases, with 6 bases left between them. Germline CDR1 reads SGHKS; CDR2 reads YYEKEE (reference sequence). This chain's CDR3 is CASSLVVNGYTF. The CDR3 DNA sequence: TGTGCCAGCAGCTTGGTAGTGAATGGCTACACCTTC. The full variable domain, with the rest looked up from reference TRBV5-5 and TRBJ1-2, is DAGVTQSPTHLIKTRGQQVTLRCSPISGHKSVSWYQQVLGQGPQFIFQYYEKEERGRGNFPDRFSARQFPNYSSELNVNALLLGDSALYLCASSLVVNGYTFGSGTRLTVV.

This clone has only a few counts. This chain uses TRBV9 with TRBJ1-1, with D unclear. Germline V CDR1 and CDR2: SGDLS, YYNGEE. This CDR3 region has 14 residues. Trimming took off 10 bases at V and 0 bases at J, with 16 bases between the two ends. The CDR3 loop reads CASAASSMNTEAFF. Here the CDR3 DNA reads TGTGCCTCCGCCGCCTCGTCCATGAACACTGAAGCTTTCTTT.

This chain uses TRBV11-3 with TRBJ1-2; no reliable D call. Germline V gene data show CDR1 as SGHNT and CDR2 as YENEEA. The germline V and J ends were trimmed by 2 bases and 3 bases, with 10 bases remaining between them. This CDR3 has 14 amino acids. Here the CDR3 DNA reads TGTGCCAGCAGCTTAACGGGAAAAGACTATGGCTACACCTTC. This encodes CASSLTGKDYGYTF.

The CDR3 reads CASSLGQGWDTQYF. The CDR3 DNA is TGTGCCAGCAGCTTAGGACAGGGGTGGGATACGCAGTATTTT. This chain uses TRBV7-9 with TRBJ2-3, with 8 bases lining up with TRBD1. Germline CDR1 and CDR2: SEHNR and FQNEAQ (reference sequence). The CDR3 contains 14 residues. Losses at the gene ends were 1 base for V and 6 bases for J; bases not matched to a gene: 3.

The chain has TRBV24-1 and TRBJ2-3; weak D call: TRBD1 (6 bases). Trimming took 9 bases from V and 0 from J, leaving 15 bases between them. The germline gives CDR1 KGHDR, CDR2 SFDVKD. The CDR3 is made up of 15 amino acids. The CDR3 is CATGQRGSSTDTQYF. The CDR3 coding sequence is TGTGCCACCGGACAGAGAGGTTCTAGCACAGATACGCAGTATTTT.

This chain joins TRBV6-5 and TRBJ1-2, with a weak D call TRBD1 (6 bases). The CDR3 spans 14 residues. Germline values: CDR1 MNHEY, CDR2 SVGAGI. V dropped 3 bases and J dropped 8 bases, with 16 bases sitting between them. The DNA of the CDR3 is TGTGCCAGCAGTTATGTCGGGCAGGGGCAAGGCTACACCTTC. Its protein product is CASSYVGQGQGYTF.

This clone was picked up a small number of times. The chain's CDR3 is CASSPDRVPHYTF. CDR3 DNA sequence: TGTGCCAGCAGCCCCGACAGGGTTCCGCACTACACCTTC. V is TRBV12-1 and J is TRBJ1-2; the D segment call TRBD1 is taken from the table without a DNA check. TRBV12-1 corresponds to a pseudogene. The CDR3 has 13 residues.

The chain couples TRBV19 to TRBJ2-1; TRBD1 matches 11 bases. CDR3 length: 15 residues. Looked up from germline, CDR1 is LNHDA and CDR2 is SQIVND (reference sequence). V was clipped by 2 bases and J by 7 bases; unmatched bases: 4. Here the CDR3 DNA reads TGTGCCAGTAGTATATGGACAGGGGGCAGGAATGAGCAGTTCTTC. Translation: CASSIWTGGRNEQFF. The entire variable domain, with the rest obtained from reference TRBV19 and TRBJ2-1, is as follows: DGGITQSPKYLFRKEGQNVTLSCEQNLNHDAMYWYRQDPGQGLRLIYYSQIVNDFQKGDIAEGYSVSREKKESFPLTVTSAQKNPTAFYLCASSIWTGGRNEQFFGPGTRLTVL.